This TCR beta chain emerged from a study of long-term antiretroviral therapy in people with HIV. About the study: Collection dates of the earliest samples fall about a decade before the 2015 immediate-ART recommendation.

Researchers report immunoSEQ v3.0 was run at survey level. TCRdb keeps only in-frame clones here, not all; method: immunoSEQ multiplex PCR. The data show about 27,000 clones, 82% seen once. This CDR3 has 17 amino acids. The junction had 10 bases not matched to a gene; V was cut back by 4 bases and J by 2 bases. The germline gives CDR1 ENHRY, CDR2 SYGVKD. General study findings and limits: Clonotypes expanded prior to ART showed repertoire dominance at all sampled time points.

With regard to this clone: Its specificity is unknown.

This clonotype originated in a middle-aged man with HIV. This rearrangement joins TRBV10-3 to TRBJ2-3, with 9 bases that match TRBD1. The sample in question was unsorted PBMCs, obtained 2.9 years after starting antiretroviral therapy. The CDR3 DNA sequence: TGTGCCATCAGTGTACTCCGGACAGGGGTGGCCACAGATACGCAGTATTTT. Translating gives CAISVLRTGVATDTQYF.